This T cell receptor beta chain was obtained from a study of blood T cell repertoires in COVID-19. On the study more broadly: Samples taken during acute and convalescent COVID-19 were collected in the United States, Italy and Spain. Sample material is recorded as cDNA or gDNA derived from T cells, B-cell-depleted T cells, or PBMCs.

Authors' methods: Estimated nucleated cell counts came from reference gene primer amplification. TCRdb's table, derived via immunoSEQ multiplex PCR, lists solely in-frame clones and lacks some. V and J calls and clone size are copied from that table; D and trimming were computed from the DNA. The table shows 210,000 or so clones, with about nine tenths occurring only once. This sequence originates from a woman aged 40 to 55 with acute or convalescent COVID-19. Sequenced sample: peripheral blood.

The CDR3 DNA reads as TGTGCCAGCAGCCGGACTAGCGGCGCCGCCCAGTATTTT. It yields the protein CASSRTSGAAQYF. The rearrangement uses TRBV6-2 or TRBV6-3 and TRBJ2-3; 10 nucleotides line up with TRBD2. This CDR3 comprises 13 residues. V was clipped by 6 bases and J by 12 bases; unmatched bases: 9. The germline V gene encodes CDR1 MNHEY and CDR2 SVGEGT.